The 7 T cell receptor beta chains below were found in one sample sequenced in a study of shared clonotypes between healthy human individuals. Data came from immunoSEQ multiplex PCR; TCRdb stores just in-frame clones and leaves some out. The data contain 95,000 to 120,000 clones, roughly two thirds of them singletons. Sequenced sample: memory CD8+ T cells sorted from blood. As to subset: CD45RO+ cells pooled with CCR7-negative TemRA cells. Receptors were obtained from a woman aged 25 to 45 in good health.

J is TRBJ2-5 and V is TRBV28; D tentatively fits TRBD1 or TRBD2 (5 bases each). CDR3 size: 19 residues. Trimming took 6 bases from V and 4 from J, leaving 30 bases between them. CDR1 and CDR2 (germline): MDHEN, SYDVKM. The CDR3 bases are TGTGCCAGCAGCTACCCGACCCCCGCACCGGGACCGTGGCGAGAGACCCAGTACTTC. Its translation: CASSYPTPAPGPWRETQYF. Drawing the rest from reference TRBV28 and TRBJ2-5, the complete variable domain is DVKVTQSSRYLVKRTGEKVFLECVQDMDHENMFWYRQDPGLGLRLIYFSYDVKMKEKGDIPEGYSVSREKKERFSLILESASTNQTSMYLCASSYPTPAPGPWRETQYFGPGTRLLVL.

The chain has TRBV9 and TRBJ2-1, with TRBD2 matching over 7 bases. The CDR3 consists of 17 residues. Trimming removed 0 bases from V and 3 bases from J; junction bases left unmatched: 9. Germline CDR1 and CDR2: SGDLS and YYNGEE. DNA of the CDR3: TGTGCCAGCAGCGTAGGTTTAGCGGGTCTTTTCTACAATGAGCAGTTCTTC. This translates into CASSVGLAGLFYNEQFF.

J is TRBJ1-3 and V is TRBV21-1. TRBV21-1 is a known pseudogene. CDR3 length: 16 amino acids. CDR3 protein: CASRGTVQHARNTIYF. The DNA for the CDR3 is TGTGCCAGCAGAGGGACCGTACAACACGCACGAAACACCATATATTTT.

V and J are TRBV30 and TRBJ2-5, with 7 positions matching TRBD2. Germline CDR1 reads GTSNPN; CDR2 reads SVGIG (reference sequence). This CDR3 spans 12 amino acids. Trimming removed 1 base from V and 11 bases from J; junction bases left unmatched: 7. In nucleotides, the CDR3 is TGTGCCTGGAGTGCCGGCCTGCGGGAGCAGTACTTC. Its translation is CAWSAGLREQYF.

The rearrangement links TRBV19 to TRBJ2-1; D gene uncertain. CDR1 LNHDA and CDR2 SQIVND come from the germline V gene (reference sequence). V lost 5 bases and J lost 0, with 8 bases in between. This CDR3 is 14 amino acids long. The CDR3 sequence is CASSSGPSYNEQFF. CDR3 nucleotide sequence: TGTGCCAGTAGTTCGGGCCCCTCCTACAATGAGCAGTTCTTC.

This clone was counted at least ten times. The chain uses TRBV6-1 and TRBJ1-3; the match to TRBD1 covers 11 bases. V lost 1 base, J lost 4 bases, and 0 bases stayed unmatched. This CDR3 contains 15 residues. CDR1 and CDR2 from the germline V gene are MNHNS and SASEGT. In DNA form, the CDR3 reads TGTGCCAGCAGTGAAGGGACAGGGGGCGGAAACACCATATATTTT. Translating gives CASSEGTGGGNTIYF.

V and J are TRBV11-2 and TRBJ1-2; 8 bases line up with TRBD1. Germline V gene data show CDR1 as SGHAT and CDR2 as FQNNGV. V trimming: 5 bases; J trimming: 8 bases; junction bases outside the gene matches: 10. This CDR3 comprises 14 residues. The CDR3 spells CASSPGQAYWGYTF. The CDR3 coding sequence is TGTGCCAGCAGCCCGGGACAGGCGTATTGGGGCTACACCTTC.